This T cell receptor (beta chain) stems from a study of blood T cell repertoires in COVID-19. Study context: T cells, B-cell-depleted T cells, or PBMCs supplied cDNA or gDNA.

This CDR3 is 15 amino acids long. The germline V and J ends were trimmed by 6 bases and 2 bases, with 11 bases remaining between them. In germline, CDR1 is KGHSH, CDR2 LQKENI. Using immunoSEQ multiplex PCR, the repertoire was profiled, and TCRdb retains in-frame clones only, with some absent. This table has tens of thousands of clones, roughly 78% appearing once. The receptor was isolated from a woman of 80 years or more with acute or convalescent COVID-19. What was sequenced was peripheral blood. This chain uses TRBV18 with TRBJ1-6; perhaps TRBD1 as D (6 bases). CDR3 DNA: TGTGCCAGCTCGGACAGCCAAACCTATAATTCACCCCTCCACTTT. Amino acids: CASSDSQTYNSPLHF.